A selection of T cell receptor beta chains follows, all from one sample in a study of OX40 agonist ivuxolimab in advanced cancers. Sequencing used immunoSEQ multiplex PCR; TCRdb keeps in-frame clones, though not all of them. The sample lists about 90,000 clones, 85% occurring once. Sequenced material: CD4+ or CD8+ T cells sorted from blood, taken in a trial of the OX40 agonist ivuxolimab. These receptor sequences come from an adult with an advanced solid tumor such as melanoma, head and neck, liver or kidney cancer. Each CDR3 is given with its conserved first and last residue. Fields, in order: CDR3 DNA, CDR3 protein, V gene, D gene, clone size, J gene. D genes are given only for firm matches. Expanded clones are given a class, and other clones once, few, many or no size at all.

TGTGCCAGCAGTTTAAGCGGAGCCTACAATGAGCAGTTCTTC,CASSLSGAYNEQFF,TRBV28,-,-,TRBJ2-1
TGTGCCACCAGCAGCCGTGGGACAGGACGCGAAAAACTGTTTTTT,CATSSRGTGREKLFF,TRBV15,TRBD1,-,TRBJ1-4
TGCGCCAGCAGCTTTGCGGGCGAAGGTGAAGCTTTCTTT,CASSFAGEGEAFF,TRBV5-1,-,-,TRBJ1-1
TGTGCCAGCAGTGACAACTTACATCAGCCCCAGCATTTT,CASSDNLHQPQHF,TRBV6-1,-,-,TRBJ1-5
TGTGCCAGCAGCCCACAGGGCAACTCTGGAAACACCATATATTTT,CASSPQGNSGNTIYF,TRBV7-2,-,-,TRBJ1-3
TGTGCCAGCAGCCCACTAGCGGATGTCGGGAACATTCAGTACTTC,CASSPLADVGNIQYF,TRBV9,TRBD2,-,TRBJ2-4
TGTGCCAGCAGTTTTGGACAAGAGAAAGAGACCCAGTACTTC,CASSFGQEKETQYF,TRBV28,-,-,TRBJ2-5
TGCGCCAGCAGCTTGGAGCAGGCCGGGGCCCAGTACTTC,CASSLEQAGAQYF,TRBV5-1,-,once,TRBJ2-5
TGTGCCAGCAGCCTCGGACAGTCCTCCTACAATGAGCAGTTCTTC,CASSLGQSSYNEQFF,TRBV5-8,-,-,TRBJ2-1
TGTGCCAGCACCGGGACTAGCGGGAGGAATGAGCAGTTCTTC,CASTGTSGRNEQFF,TRBV7-2,TRBD2,-,TRBJ2-1
TGTGCCAGCAGCTCTACAGGGGAGAACACTGAAGCTTTCTTT,CASSSTGENTEAFF,TRBV7-9,TRBD1,-,TRBJ1-1
TGTGCCAGCAGCTTAGAAAGGGACACTGAAGCTTTCTTT,CASSLERDTEAFF,TRBV11-3,-,-,TRBJ1-1
TGTGCCAGCAGCCCCCGGGACATCTATGGCTACACCTTC,CASSPRDIYGYTF,TRBV7-9,-,-,TRBJ1-2
TGCGCCAGCAGCCCTCCAGGGGGCAGGCTTCCCCAAGAGACCCAGTACTTC,CASSPPGGRLPQETQYF,TRBV5-1,TRBD1,-,TRBJ2-5
TGTGCCAGCAGTGAATCACAGGCGGGGAAACTGTTTTTT,CASSESQAGKLFF,TRBV2,-,-,TRBJ1-4
TGTGCCAGCAGTTTATTCCGGGGGGCCGAGGCCAAAAACATTCAGTACTTC,CASSLFRGAEAKNIQYF,TRBV27,-,once,TRBJ2-4
TGTGCCAGCAGCTTAGCCGGGCTAGCGGGGGACCCACAAGAGACCCAGTACTTC,CASSLAGLAGDPQETQYF,TRBV13,TRBD2,-,TRBJ2-5
TGTGCCAGCAGCGGAGGACAGAACCTTGCAACTAATGAAAAACTGTTTTTT,CASSGGQNLATNEKLFF,TRBV9,-,-,TRBJ1-4
TGCGCCAGCAGCTCGGGACAGGCAAATCAGCCCCAGCATTTT,CASSSGQANQPQHF,TRBV5-1,TRBD1,-,TRBJ1-5
TGTGCCAGCAGCTTACAGACAGCCAATGAAGCTTTCTTT,CASSLQTANEAFF,TRBV7-9,-,-,TRBJ1-1
TGCGCCAGCAGCTTGATGGTCGACAATGAGCAGTTCTTC,CASSLMVDNEQFF,TRBV5-1,-,-,TRBJ2-1
TGTGCCAGCAGTTCTCCCTGGGACAGGGGGCCTGGCTACACCTTC,CASSSPWDRGPGYTF,TRBV6-5,TRBD1,-,TRBJ1-2
TGTGCCAGGGTTTACACGGGGACCTACGAGCAGTACTTC,CARVYTGTYEQYF,TRBV7-8,-,-,TRBJ2-7
TGCGCCAGCCTCAGAGGGGGATCACTGGGAGATACGCAGTATTTT,CASLRGGSLGDTQYF,TRBV5-1,-,-,TRBJ2-3
TGTGCCAGCAGCTCCCGGACAGGGTCTGACTATGGCTACACCTTC,CASSSRTGSDYGYTF,TRBV5-4,TRBD1,-,TRBJ1-2
TGTGCCAGCAGCGAGATGACAGGGTCCCATGGTCAGCCCCAGCATTTT,CASSEMTGSHGQPQHF,TRBV5-5,TRBD1,-,TRBJ1-5
TGTGCCACCAGCAGGGACACTGAAGCTTTCTTT,CATSRDTEAFF,TRBV15,-,few,TRBJ1-1
TGTGCCAGCAGCACGGTGGGCCTCTACGAGCAGTACTTC,CASSTVGLYEQYF,TRBV6-1,-,once,TRBJ2-7
TGCGCCAGCAGCTTGGGGCAGGGCCGGGAGCTGTTTTTT,CASSLGQGRELFF,TRBV5-1,-,-,TRBJ2-2
TGCGCCAGCAGCTTGATGCAGGGGCCCGACGAGCAGTACTTC,CASSLMQGPDEQYF,TRBV5-1,-,-,TRBJ2-7
TGTGCCTGGAGTACCAGACAGGGGAGGTACGAGCAGTACTTC,CAWSTRQGRYEQYF,TRBV30,TRBD1,once,TRBJ2-7
TGCAATGCCAAGGCCTTGAACGAGCAGTACTTC,CNAKALNEQYF,TRBV20-1,-,-,TRBJ2-7
TGCGCCAGCTCCATCGGGGGAAACAATGAGCAGTTCTTC,CASSIGGNNEQFF,TRBV5-1,-,few,TRBJ2-1
TGTGCCAGCAGTGACTGGGGACAGGGGTATGGCTACACCTTC,CASSDWGQGYGYTF,TRBV6-4,TRBD1,-,TRBJ1-2
TGTGCCAGCGGAGTAAGCGGGGGAGATAACAATGAGCAGTTCTTC,CASGVSGGDNNEQFF,TRBV5-4,TRBD2,-,TRBJ2-1
TGTGCCAGCAGCCCGATCTATGGCTACACCTTC,CASSPIYGYTF,TRBV2,-,-,TRBJ1-2
TGTGCCAGCAGCGTAGATAGCGGCTCCTACAATGAGCAGTTCTTC,CASSVDSGSYNEQFF,TRBV9,-,-,TRBJ2-1
TGTGCCAGCAGCTCCACCAGGGGGCGAGGCTACACCTTC,CASSSTRGRGYTF,TRBV6-5,TRBD1,-,TRBJ1-2
TGTGCCAGCTCGAGGACTAGCGCAGGGGATGAGCAGTTCTTC,CASSRTSAGDEQFF,TRBV18,TRBD2,-,TRBJ2-1
TGTGCCTGGAGATGGACTAGCGGGAGCTGGGATACGCAGTATTTT,CAWRWTSGSWDTQYF,TRBV30,TRBD2,-,TRBJ2-3
TGCGCCAGCAGCACGGTGGGGGTAGTCGACACCGGGGAGCTGTTTTTT,CASSTVGVVDTGELFF,TRBV5-1,-,-,TRBJ2-2
TGTGCCAGCAGCACCCAGACAGGGGGCACTGAAGCTTTCTTT,CASSTQTGGTEAFF,TRBV7-6,TRBD1,-,TRBJ1-1
TGTGCCAGCTCCCCGGACGCTTGGGCGGACTATGGCTACACCTTC,CASSPDAWADYGYTF,TRBV18,-,-,TRBJ1-2
TGCGCCAGCAGCTTGGCCGGAGTAACGCGGGGTGATACGCAGTATTTT,CASSLAGVTRGDTQYF,TRBV5-1,-,-,TRBJ2-3
TGTGCCTGGAGTGACGGGGGCTTGGCTAATGAAAAACTGTTTTTT,CAWSDGGLANEKLFF,TRBV30,-,-,TRBJ1-4
TGTGCCAGCAGCTTCCACGGAGGTGAGACCCAGTACTTC,CASSFHGGETQYF,TRBV7-9,-,-,TRBJ2-5
TGTGCCAGCTCCAAGGGGACAGGGTTATACGAGCAGTACTTC,CASSKGTGLYEQYF,TRBV18,TRBD1,-,TRBJ2-7
TGTGCCAGCAGCATCGGGACACAGAACAATCAGCCCCAGCATTTT,CASSIGTQNNQPQHF,TRBV7-9,-,-,TRBJ1-5
TGTGCCAGCAGCTTGAATTCACCCCTCCACTTT,CASSLNSPLHF,TRBV7-9,-,-,TRBJ1-6
TGTGCCAGCAGCCAAGGGGGAGGTTCTAATGAGCAGTTCTTC,CASSQGGGSNEQFF,TRBV4-2,-,-,TRBJ2-1
TGCAGCGTTAGGTTGGGTCCCACCTACGAGCAGTACTTC,CSVRLGPTYEQYF,TRBV29-1,-,-,TRBJ2-7
TGTGCCAGCAGCCCCTCGGACATCCGAAATGAAAAACTGTTTTTT,CASSPSDIRNEKLFF,TRBV4-2,-,-,TRBJ1-4
TGTGCCAGCAGCTCCCGGGGCACCATAGATACGCAGTATTTT,CASSSRGTIDTQYF,TRBV5-4,-,few,TRBJ2-3
TGTGCCAGCAGCTTAAACGGGGCGAACACCGGGGAGCTGTTTTTT,CASSLNGANTGELFF,TRBV11-2,-,once,TRBJ2-2
TGTGCCAGCAGCTTAGAAGGGGGTGGCTACACCTTC,CASSLEGGGYTF,TRBV7-9,-,-,TRBJ1-2
TGTGCCAGCTGGGGGACAGGGAAGAACTATGGCTACACCTTC,CASWGTGKNYGYTF,TRBV6-5,TRBD1,-,TRBJ1-2
TGTGCCATCGCCCGACAGGGAGGTAATTCACCCCTCCACTTT,CAIARQGGNSPLHF,TRBV10-3,TRBD1,once,TRBJ1-6
TGTGCCAGCAGAACCCCGTTCTACGAGCAGTACTTC,CASRTPFYEQYF,TRBV6-5,-,-,TRBJ2-7
TGTGCCAGTAGTCGACAGGGAAGTAGGGGCTACACCTTC,CASSRQGSRGYTF,TRBV19,TRBD1,few,TRBJ1-2